This TCR beta chain was recovered during a study of T cell responses to AZD1222 COVID-19 vaccine. Study-level points and caveats: Elevations in Spike-specific TCR breadth and depth followed administration of two AZD1222 doses.

Generated by immunoSEQ multiplex PCR, the TCRdb table keeps only in-frame clones and is missing some. The data show tens of thousands of clones, with approximately 90% seen just once and roughly a quarter held by the top ten. V lost 5 bases, J lost 4 bases, and 6 bases stayed unmatched. CDR1 is LNHDA, CDR2 SQIVND, per germline (reference sequence). CDR3 length: 16 residues. Notes on this clone: Its antigen is still unknown.

V is TRBV19 and J is TRBJ2-3, with 13 bases identical to TRBD2. The material sequenced was peripheral blood, taken on day 0 of AZD1222 vaccination. The TCR originated in an adult in good health. CDR3 sequence: CASSRWTSGSADTQYF. The CDR3 nucleotides are TGTGCCAGTAGTCGATGGACTAGCGGGAGTGCAGATACGCAGTATTTT.